Listed below are T cell receptor beta chains from one sample, sequenced in a study of OX40 agonist ivuxolimab in advanced cancers. TCRdb's table, derived via immunoSEQ multiplex PCR, lists solely in-frame clones and lacks some. The sample carries almost 50,000 clones, roughly four fifths recorded once. The specimen was CD4+ or CD8+ T cells sorted from blood, collected in a trial of the OX40 agonist ivuxolimab. The receptors here all came from an adult with an advanced solid tumor such as melanoma, head and neck, liver or kidney cancer. Each CDR3 is given with its conserved first and last residue. A D gene is named only where the DNA matches it firmly. Clone size appears in some rows only: once, few, many, or a class for an expanded clone.

abundance	v_gene	j_gene	d_gene	CDR3aa	CDR3nt
NA	TRBV6-1	TRBJ2-7	NA	CASSFTINIGSEQYF	TGTGCCAGCAGTTTCACGATTAACATTGGGAGCGAGCAGTACTTC
once	TRBV19	TRBJ1-4	NA	CASEDTNEKLFF	TGTGCCAGTGAGGACACTAATGAAAAACTGTTTTTT
NA	TRBV21-1	TRBJ2-4	NA	CASSELAGINIQYF	TGTGCCAGCAGCGAACTAGCGGGAATAAACATTCAGTACTTC
NA	TRBV28	TRBJ1-2	TRBD1	CASSPRQGGGYTF	TGTGCCAGCAGTCCCCGACAGGGGGGAGGCTACACCTTC
NA	TRBV7-2	TRBJ2-7	TRBD1	CASSLGQGLRGQYF	TGTGCCAGCAGCTTAGGACAGGGGTTAAGGGGGCAGTACTTC
NA	TRBV7-2	TRBJ1-2	NA	CASSLRRDYGYTF	TGTGCCAGCAGCTTACGCAGGGACTATGGCTACACCTTC
NA	TRBV5-1	TRBJ2-7	TRBD2	CASSLLAGDYEQYF	TGCGCCAGCAGCTTGTTAGCGGGAGATTACGAGCAGTACTTC
NA	TRBV5-1	TRBJ1-1	NA	CASSEDSDTEAFF	TGCGCCAGCAGCGAAGACAGCGACACTGAAGCTTTCTTT
medium-sized	TRBV5-1	TRBJ2-7	TRBD2	CASSLVTRTSGKSYF	TGCGCCAGCAGCTTGGTAACTCGGACTAGCGGGAAATCTTACTTC
NA	TRBV4-2	TRBJ1-6	NA	CASSQDLSNSPLHF	TGTGCCAGCAGCCAAGATTTATCGAATTCACCCCTCCACTTT
NA	TRBV19	TRBJ2-5	NA	CASSPRTQETQYF	TGTGCCAGTAGTCCCAGAACTCAAGAGACCCAGTACTTC
NA	TRBV7-9	TRBJ2-1	TRBD2	CASSLPGGYEQFF	TGTGCCAGCAGCCTCCCCGGGGGGTATGAGCAGTTCTTC
NA	TRBV10-2	TRBJ1-1	NA	CASSGGNTEAFF	TGCGCCAGCAGTGGGGGAAACACTGAAGCTTTCTTT
once	TRBV29-1	TRBJ1-1	NA	CSVIRNPTGNTEAFF	TGCAGCGTAATACGCAATCCTACAGGGAACACTGAAGCTTTCTTT
NA	TRBV7-9	TRBJ1-4	NA	CASSSRGQGSEKLFF	TGTGCCAGCAGCTCCCGCGGCCAGGGCTCTGAAAAACTGTTTTTT
few	TRBV5-1	TRBJ2-7	NA	CASSFGTVSYEQYF	TGCGCCAGCAGCTTTGGGACTGTCTCCTACGAGCAGTACTTC
NA	TRBV7-8	TRBJ2-7	TRBD2	CASSRGRALYEQYF	TGTGCCAGCAGCCGCGGGAGGGCCCTTTACGAGCAGTACTTC
NA	TRBV29-1	TRBJ2-7	NA	CSVEKVGEQYF	TGCAGCGTTGAAAAGGTGGGGGAGCAGTACTTC
few	TRBV7-8	TRBJ1-5	NA	CASSQSYQPQHF	TGTGCCAGCAGTCAGAGCTACCAGCCCCAGCATTTT
few	TRBV6-1	TRBJ1-2	TRBD1	CASSEAYRGLGYTF	TGTGCCAGCAGTGAAGCCTACAGGGGGCTTGGCTACACCTTC
NA	TRBV5-1	TRBJ2-1	NA	CASSQAPGDGSNEQFF	TGCGCCAGCAGCCAGGCCCCGGGGGACGGGTCCAATGAGCAGTTCTTC
NA	TRBV28	TRBJ1-2	TRBD1	CASSLVTGGNYGYTF	TGTGCCAGCAGTTTAGTGACAGGGGGCAACTATGGCTACACCTTC
NA	TRBV2	TRBJ2-3	NA	CASSPTGVGTDTQYF	TGTGCCAGCAGTCCAACGGGGGTTGGAACAGATACGCAGTATTTT
NA	TRBV19	TRBJ1-4	NA	CASSITPPDNEKLFF	TGTGCCAGTAGTATTACTCCTCCCGATAATGAAAAACTGTTTTTT
NA	TRBV5-6	TRBJ2-2	TRBD1	CASKDRGQISTGELFF	TGTGCCAGCAAAGACAGGGGCCAAATCTCTACCGGGGAGCTGTTTTTT
NA	TRBV18	TRBJ2-2	NA	CASSPPIASGELFF	TGTGCCAGCTCCCCACCGATCGCGTCCGGGGAGCTGTTTTTT
NA	TRBV10-3	TRBJ1-5	TRBD1	CAITPGQGETQHF	TGTGCCATCACCCCTGGACAGGGCGAGACCCAGCATTTT
NA	TRBV7-2	TRBJ2-2	NA	CASSLAGAGVPGELFF	TGTGCCAGCAGCTTAGCGGGGGCGGGAGTCCCCGGGGAGCTGTTTTTT
NA	TRBV19	TRBJ2-3	TRBD1	CASSKRAGGMGTDTQYF	TGTGCCAGTAGTAAGAGGGCAGGGGGAATGGGAACAGATACGCAGTATTTT
NA	TRBV15	TRBJ2-1	NA	CATSSNPGLTYNEQFF	TGTGCCACCAGCAGCAACCCGGGTCTAACCTACAATGAGCAGTTCTTC